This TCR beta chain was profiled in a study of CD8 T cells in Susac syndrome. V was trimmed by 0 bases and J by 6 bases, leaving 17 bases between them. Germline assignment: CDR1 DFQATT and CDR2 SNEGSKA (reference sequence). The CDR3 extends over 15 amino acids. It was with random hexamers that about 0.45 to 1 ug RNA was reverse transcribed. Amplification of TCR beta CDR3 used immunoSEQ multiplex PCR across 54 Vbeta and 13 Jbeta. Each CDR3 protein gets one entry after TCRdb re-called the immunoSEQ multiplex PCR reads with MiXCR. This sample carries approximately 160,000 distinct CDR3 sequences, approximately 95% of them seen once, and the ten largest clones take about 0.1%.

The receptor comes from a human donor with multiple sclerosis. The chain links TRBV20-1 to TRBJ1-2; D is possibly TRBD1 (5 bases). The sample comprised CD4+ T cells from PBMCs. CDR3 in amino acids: CSAREPGRDVNGYTF. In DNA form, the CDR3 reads TGCAGTGCTAGAGAGCCTGGAAGGGACGTGAATGGCTACACCTTC.